The TCR beta chain under discussion was sequenced for a study of T cells in Graves' hyperthyroidism and ophthalmopathy. RNA transcripts served as the template for amplifying TCR beta CDR3 regions. HTBI primers were used for first-round RT-PCR of the TCR CDR3. TCRdb ran MiXCR on the multiplex PCR reads and lists one entry per CDR3 protein. The data show fewer than 750,000 distinct CDR3 sequences, roughly 15% seen once. This CDR3 contains 11 residues. The V gene's germline CDR1 is SQVTM and CDR2 ANQGSEA. V was pared by 4 bases and J by 5 bases, with 8 bases between. Overall study results and limits: Most thyroid clonotypes with frequency above 0.001 were detected in blood. The model forecast ophthalmopathy, anticipating it by a median approximately 7 months before onset.

Isolation of PBMCs was performed on 8 to 10 ml fresh peripheral blood. This clonotype was picked up a small number of times. Its antigen remains unidentified. The receptor was derived from a woman aged 40 to 49 with Graves' ophthalmopathy. Sequenced: blood. V gene TRBV29-1 combines with J gene TRBJ1-1; D ambiguous. The CDR3 protein is CSVGSGTEAFF. The CDR3 DNA reads as TGCAGCGTTGGGAGCGGAACTGAAGCTTTCTTT.